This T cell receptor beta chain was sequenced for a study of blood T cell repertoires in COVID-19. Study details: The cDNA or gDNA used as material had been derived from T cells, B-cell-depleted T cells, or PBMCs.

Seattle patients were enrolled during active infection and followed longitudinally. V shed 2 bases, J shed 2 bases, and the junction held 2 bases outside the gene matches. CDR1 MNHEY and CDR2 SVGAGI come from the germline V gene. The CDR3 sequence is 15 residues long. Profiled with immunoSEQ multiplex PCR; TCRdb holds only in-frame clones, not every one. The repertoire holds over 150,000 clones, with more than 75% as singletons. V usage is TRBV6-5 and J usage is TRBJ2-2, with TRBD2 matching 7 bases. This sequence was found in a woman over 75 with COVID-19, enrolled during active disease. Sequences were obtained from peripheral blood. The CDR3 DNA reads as TGTGCCAGCAGTTACGGGAGGGGTAACACCGGGGAGCTGTTTTTT. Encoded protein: CASSYGRGNTGELFF.